A selection of T cell receptor beta chains follows, all from one sample in a study of cytomegalovirus exposure and HLA in healthy donors. The repertoire was sequenced with immunoSEQ multiplex PCR; TCRdb's copy has only in-frame clones and lacks some. The sample consists of more than 100,000 clones, roughly 83% of them appearing once. Material for sequencing was PBMCs. The receptors derive from a man between 35 and 55 years old in good health and CMV-seronegative. CDR3s include the opening cysteine and the closing phenylalanine or tryptophan. The D gene is left open where the match is weak.

TRBV5-5,TRBD1,TRBJ1-6,15,CASSLQGAHTSPLHF
TRBV19,-,TRBJ2-7,14,CASRNWTGRDEQYF
TRBV6-1,TRBD1,TRBJ1-6,14,CASWGQGGNSPLHF
TRBV18,TRBD1,TRBJ1-2,17,CASSPYPDRAPNYGYTF
TRBV4-3,TRBD2,TRBJ2-1,15,CASSQEIAGGREQFF
TRBV4-3,TRBD2,TRBJ2-1,14,CASSGGLAHNEQFF
TRBV9,TRBD1,TRBJ1-1,15,CASSVEAGGDRGAFF
TRBV18,-,TRBJ2-1,13,CASSPGQPPEQFF
TRBV7-9,TRBD2,TRBJ2-3,17,CASSKRLAGSSTDTQYF
TRBV7-9,TRBD2,TRBJ2-2,17,CASTLGIAGSNTGELFF
TRBV6-5,-,TRBJ2-1,15,CASSPSRSSYNEQFF
TRBV9,-,TRBJ2-6,17,CASSVAHSGSGANVLTF
TRBV28,-,TRBJ2-5,14,CASSLGAAQETQYF
TRBV19,-,TRBJ1-5,15,CASSISPGSNQPQHF
TRBV5-4,TRBD1,TRBJ2-7,14,CASSSRTGTYEQYF
TRBV30,-,TRBJ2-5,14,CAWSVVGVQETQYF
TRBV7-9,-,TRBJ2-1,12,CASSLAFNEQFF
TRBV6-6,-,TRBJ1-5,14,CASSYPGGDQPQHF
TRBV6-6,-,TRBJ2-7,14,CASSYPPNPDEQYF
TRBV7-3,TRBD2,TRBJ2-2,16,CASSRERGAGTGELFF
TRBV2,TRBD1,TRBJ1-2,13,CASSGQGATIDTF
TRBV28,TRBD1,TRBJ2-5,13,CASRMTGGETQYF
TRBV4-2,-,TRBJ1-6,17,CASSQEVVAQGNSPLHF
TRBV9,TRBD1,TRBJ2-1,14,CASSVQGADNEQFF
TRBV5-6,TRBD1,TRBJ1-6,15,CASSLGQGYNSPLHF
TRBV6-6,-,TRBJ1-1,14,CASRAGYRTTEAFF
TRBV2,TRBD1,TRBJ2-7,16,CASTEDRAAQSYEQYF
TRBV21-1,-,TRBJ2-7,12,CASSKRGYEQYF
TRBV7-2,TRBD1,TRBJ1-6,14,CASSSGQTNSPLHF
TRBV10-1,-,TRBJ1-5,15,CASSECNRRHQPQHF
TRBV7-9,TRBD1,TRBJ1-1,13,CASSRTGGTEAFF
TRBV28,-,TRBJ1-1,14,CASSLFRVNTEAFF
TRBV10-2,-,TRBJ2-5,15,CASSHRQEEGETQYF
TRBV27,TRBD2,TRBJ2-3,18,CASSLLPGLAANTDTQYF
TRBV29-1,-,TRBJ2-1,15,CSASERFTTYNEQFF
TRBV19,TRBD1,TRBJ2-1,14,CASTGQRRYNEQFF
TRBV19,-,TRBJ1-2,15,CASSIGTGANYGYTF
TRBV6-5,TRBD1,TRBJ2-2,15,CASSTGGVGVGELFF
TRBV27,TRBD2,-,16,CASSLLGTSGSYEQYF
TRBV6-1,TRBD1,-,14,CASSEGTGVSEQYF
TRBV27,-,TRBJ2-7,15,CASGPPYTGSHEQYF
TRBV18,-,TRBJ2-6,16,CASSPPRGPGANVLTF
TRBV30,-,TRBJ1-2,15,CAWSVDSYSNYGYTF
TRBV7-2,-,TRBJ1-5,14,CASSFSTQNQPQHF
TRBV6-5,-,TRBJ2-2,14,CASRTGVNTGELFF
TRBV19,TRBD1,TRBJ1-5,14,CASSIGDSHQPQHF
TRBV6-6,-,TRBJ2-7,12,CASGDSTYEQYF
TRBV9,TRBD1,TRBJ1-2,16,CASSASLQGADYGYTF
TRBV27,-,TRBJ2-2,14,CASSPRQISGELFF
TRBV30,-,TRBJ2-1,15,CAWSVNTGSYNEQFF
TRBV11-1,-,TRBJ2-3,13,CASSPSLTDTQYF
TRBV27,-,TRBJ1-1,17,CASSPTGTNWGDTEAFF
TRBV29-1,-,TRBJ2-3,13,CSVRSSGTDTQYF
TRBV4-1,TRBD1,TRBJ1-1,16,CASSQVQGALNTEAFF
TRBV29-1,-,TRBJ1-2,13,CSAKTEFTYGYTF